These 15 T cell receptor beta chains came from one sample sequenced in a study of CD8 T cells in ankylosing spondylitis. These receptors lack a known antigen. TCRdb used MiXCR to reprocess the 5' RACE reads, holding one entry per CDR3 protein. The sample shows about 500,000 distinct CDR3 sequences, roughly 13% of them seen only once. Notes on the study in general: A TCR beta motif made of fewer than ten highly homologous variants seemed typical of ankylosing spondylitis blood.

Input material: blood, either unsorted or a sorted T cell fraction (not recorded which). Receptors originate from a male donor with ankylosing spondylitis.

This clonotype showed up many times. The chain employs TRBV7-6 and TRBJ1-3; maybe TRBD1 (5 bases). Trimming stripped 5 bases from V and 2 bases from J, with 13 bases between. Germline values: CDR1 SGHVS, CDR2 FNYEAQ. The CDR3 spans 15 residues. In DNA form, the CDR3 reads TGTGCCAGCAGCGCCGGGACGAACCCTGGAAACACCATATATTTT. The encoded protein is CASSAGTNPGNTIYF.

This chain links TRBV27 with TRBJ2-7; TRBD1 matches at 7 bases. The CDR3 length is 15 residues. The trim removed 6 bases at V and 3 bases at J, leaving 11 bases unmatched. Germline loops: CDR1 MNHEY, CDR2 SMNVEV (reference sequence). CDR3: CASRARQGLVYEQYF. CDR3 DNA: TGTGCCAGCAGGGCACGACAGGGATTGGTCTACGAGCAGTACTTC.

This clonotype was seen many times. This chain connects TRBV11-2 to TRBJ2-3, with D hard to call. Per the germline V gene, CDR1 is SGHAT and CDR2 is FQNNGV. V was trimmed by 2 bases and J by 5 bases, leaving 11 bases between them. The CDR3 extends over 14 amino acids. As DNA, the CDR3 is TGTGCCAGCAGCTTAAGCCAATCCGGAGATACGCAGTATTTT. As protein: CASSLSQSGDTQYF.

This clonotype was seen more than once but under ten times. CDR3 protein: CSVALADITDTQYF. The CDR3 DNA sequence: TGCAGCGTAGCACTAGCGGATATCACAGATACGCAGTATTTT. V is TRBV29-1 and J is TRBJ2-3; 8 bases are a match to TRBD2. This CDR3 spans 14 amino acids. Germline V gene lookup returns CDR1 SQVTM and CDR2 ANQGSEA. The V and J ends lost 6 bases and 2 bases, in that order; junction bases with no gene match: 7.

This clonotype was detected only a few times. This chain links TRBV7-2 with TRBJ1-6, with 7 bases fitting TRBD1. CDR1 is SGHTA, CDR2 FQGNSA, per germline. The CDR3 runs to 15 residues. J gave up 5 bases and V 5 bases, and 6 bases lay outside the gene matches. CDR3 sequence (DNA): TGTGCCAGCAGCCCTACGGGACAGCATAATTCACCCCTCCACTTT. This sequence encodes CASSPTGQHNSPLHF.

The V gene is TRBV6-2 or TRBV6-3, the J gene TRBJ2-7, with 7 bases matching TRBD1. V dropped 5 bases and J dropped 2; count of bases not matched to a gene: 6. Germline V gene lookup returns CDR1 MNHEY and CDR2 SVGEGT. CDR3 size: 14 residues. CDR3 in amino acids: CASSRTGPTYEQYV. CDR3 in DNA: TGTGCCAGCAGTCGGACAGGTCCTACCTACGAGCAGTACGTC.

This clonotype was detected a few times. V usage is TRBV6-2 or TRBV6-3 and J usage is TRBJ1-2; D not resolved. There are 13 residues in the CDR3. CDR1 and CDR2 (germline): MNHEY, SVGEGT. V was shortened by 0 bases and J by 8 bases, with 10 bases between the two germline ends. For the CDR3, the DNA is TGTGCCAGCAGTTACTCGCCGCGGGGAGGCTACACCTTC. It translates to CASSYSPRGGYTF.

A few counts support this clonotype. The rearrangement joins TRBV20-1 to TRBJ2-1; 9 nucleotides line up with TRBD2. Germline CDR1 is DFQATT and CDR2 is SNEGSKA (reference sequence). Trimming at V came to 6 bases and at J to 8 bases, leaving 11 bases not matched to a gene. The CDR3 loop spans 14 amino acids. CDR3 DNA: TGCAGTGCGGTGGCGGGAGGGTTTATCTATGAGCAGTTCTTC. Amino acids: CSAVAGGFIYEQFF.

This clonotype was detected only a few times. The chain has TRBV6-1 and TRBJ1-5; tentative D call: TRBD1 (5 bases). Germline CDR1 and CDR2: MNHNS and SASEGT. The CDR3 consists of 13 residues. Between the trimmed V and J ends, which lost 1 base and 6 bases, there was a span of 7 bases. CDR3 coding DNA: TGTGCCAGCAGTGAAGGCAGGGTTCAGCCCCAGCATTTT. This sequence encodes CASSEGRVQPQHF.

This rearrangement joins TRBV12-3 or TRBV12-4 to TRBJ1-2; perhaps TRBD1 as D (5 bases). The CDR3 loop spans 16 amino acids. Trimming took 6 bases from V and 7 from J, leaving 24 bases between them. CDR3 sequence (DNA): TGTGCCAGCAGCAAAGGCCGGGGAGGGGCGAGAGGTGGCTACACCTTC. This translates into CASSKGRGGARGGYTF.

This clonotype was seen only a few times. V usage is TRBV6-5 and J usage is TRBJ1-1, with a tentative D call TRBD1 (5 bases). The CDR3 spans 14 residues. In germline, CDR1 is MNHEY, CDR2 SVGAGI. The V gene lost 2 bases and the J gene lost 5 bases, with 12 bases spanning the gap. CDR3 in DNA: TGTGCCAGCAGTTACGGGGGGGAGGCAACTGAAGCTTTCTTT. As protein: CASSYGGEATEAFF.

The chain employs TRBV11-2 and TRBJ1-2; D uncertain. Trimming took 4 bases from V and 5 from J, leaving 8 bases between them. Germline loops: CDR1 SGHAT, CDR2 FQNNGV. The CDR3 has 12 residues. CDR3 sequence reads: CASSSLNYGYTF. DNA of the CDR3: TGTGCCAGCAGCTCCCTTAATTATGGCTACACCTTC.

The genes are TRBV27 and TRBJ2-2, with 7 bases lining up with TRBD1. J was trimmed by 0 bases and V by 7 bases; bases with no gene match: 5. CDR3 length: 15 amino acids. Germline assignment: CDR1 MNHEY and CDR2 SMNVEV (reference sequence). This chain's CDR3 is CASTRDSANTGELFF. CDR3 DNA sequence: TGTGCCAGCACCCGGGACAGTGCGAACACCGGGGAGCTGTTTTTT.

This sequence joins TRBV24-1 and TRBJ2-1; 9 bases are a match to TRBD2. CDR3 length equals 17 residues. Germline CDR1 KGHDR, CDR2 SFDVKD. The V and J ends lost 3 bases and 4 bases, in that order; junction bases with no gene match: 9. CDR3: CATSDIGSGRSYNEQFF. The CDR3 coding sequence is TGTGCCACCAGTGATATCGGTAGCGGGAGATCGTACAATGAGCAGTTCTTC.

There are a few counts of this clonotype. This chain connects TRBV12-3 or TRBV12-4 to TRBJ2-1; 8 bases line up with TRBD2. Germline trimming cut 8 bases from V and 4 bases from J; bases unmatched to any gene: 4. This CDR3 contains 13 residues. CDR3 DNA sequence: TGTGCCAGCGGGACTAGAGTATACAATGAGCAGTTCTTC. It translates to CASGTRVYNEQFF.